The 11 T cell receptor beta chains presented below share a single source sample, sequenced in a study of molecular identifiers for immune sequencing clone quantification. Via MiXCR, TCRdb re-called the PCR reads, giving one row per CDR3 protein. Of about 640,000 distinct CDR3 sequences detected, around 20% appear once; the ten largest clones hold around 0.86%. The material sequenced was naive CD8+ T cells from blood, with Jurkat cell RNA spiked in. Subset defined: FACS-sorted CD8+CD4-CCR7+CD45RA+ naive T cells. The receptors derive from a human donor in good health. Some libraries in this study had Jurkat cell RNA spiked in.

In regard to this clonotype: This may arise from a read error, as a much more abundant clone is one base away. The genes are TRBV2 and TRBJ2-7; D gene uncertain. Deletions cut 3 bases from V and 0 bases from J, with 9 bases between. Germline-derived CDR1 and CDR2 are SNHLY and FYNNEI. The CDR3 totals 14 residues. The CDR3 is CASSDAVPSYEQYF. CDR3 bases: TGTGCCAGCAGTGATGCGGTCCCCTCCTACGAGCAGTACTTC. Supplemented by reference TRBV2 and TRBJ2-7, the full variable domain reads EPEVTQTPSHQVTQMGQEVILRCVPISNHLYFYWYRQILGQKVEFLVSFYNNEISEKSEIFDDQFSVERPDGSNFTLKIRSTKLEDSAMYFCASSDAVPSYEQYFGPGTRLTVT.

This clonotype showed up many times. The genes are TRBV10-3 and TRBJ1-6, with D possibly TRBD1 on 6 matching bases. The CDR3 is 16 amino acids. The V end was cut by 0 bases, the J end by 5 bases, with 11 bases between. The germline CDR1 and CDR2 sequences are ENHRY and SYGVKD. The CDR3 DNA sequence: TGTGCCATCAGTGAGTCTATGGGACAAGATAATTCACCCCTCCACTTT. Amino acids: CAISESMGQDNSPLHF.

This clonotype was detected only a few times. This chain joins TRBV5-1 and TRBJ2-2; D possibly corresponds to TRBD2 (5 bases). Trimming cost V 0 bases and J 4 bases, with 10 bases left between them. Germline lookup yields CDR1 SGHRS and CDR2 YFSETQ. The CDR3 loop spans 15 amino acids. In nucleotides, the CDR3 is TGCGCCAGCAGCTTGGGAGGGTCTACCACCGGGGAGCTGTTTTTT. Encoded protein: CASSLGGSTTGELFF.

The chain uses TRBV6-6 and TRBJ1-1; TRBD1 is a possible D gene (5 bases). Trimming removed 2 bases at V and 0 bases at J, with 13 bases between. The CDR3 length is 16 residues. Germline lookup yields CDR1 MNHNY and CDR2 SVGAGI (reference sequence). This chain's CDR3 is CASSYSRGVMNTEAFF. The DNA of the CDR3 is TGTGCCAGCAGTTACAGTCGGGGGGTCATGAACACTGAAGCTTTCTTT.

Worth noting for this clonotype: Possible read error: a much larger clone is one base away. The V call is TRBV21-1, the J call TRBJ2-1; the table gives TRBD2 as D, unverified against the DNA. TRBV21-1 is termed a pseudogene. This CDR3 is built from 16 residues. This CDR3 reads CASRNRASGRDNEQFF. The DNA for the CDR3 is TGTGCCAGCAGGAACCGGGCTAGCGGTCGTGACAATGAGCAGTTCTTC.

This clonotype appeared many times. The gene calls are TRBV27 and TRBJ1-5, with D possibly matching TRBD1 (5 bases). Germline V CDR1 and CDR2: MNHEY, SMNVEV (reference sequence). The length of the CDR3 is 15 residues. V was cut by 3 bases and J by 1 base, with 10 bases left in between. CDR3 nucleotide sequence: TGTGCCAGCAGTTTTTGGGCAGGGAGCAATCAGCCCCAGCATTTT. Translated: CASSFWAGSNQPQHF.

This clonotype has more than one count but fewer than ten. The chain is built from TRBV6-2 or TRBV6-3 and TRBJ1-1, with 8 bases lining up with TRBD1. V lost 5 bases to trimming and J lost 4 bases; unmatched junction nucleotides: 9. The CDR3 has 15 amino acids. CDR1 and CDR2 (germline): MNHEY, SVGEGT. As DNA, the CDR3 is TGTGCCAGCAGTCAGCGACAGGGGAGGGGCACTGAAGCTTTCTTT. Its translation: CASSQRQGRGTEAFF.

Points on this clonotype: In this CDR3 the conserved last residue, phenylalanine or tryptophan, is missing, so a read error is likely. The chain uses TRBV4-3 and TRBJ2-7; D may match TRBD1 or TRBD2 (6 bases each). From germline, CDR1 is LGHNA and CDR2 YSLEER. V was trimmed by 1 base and J by 0 bases, leaving 10 bases between them. The CDR3 contains 15 residues. The CDR3 DNA sequence: TGCGCCAGCAGCCAAGGGTCGGGGGCCTCCTACGAGCAGTACCTC. It yields the protein CASSQGSGASYEQYL.

There are a few counts of this clonotype. One base away lies a much larger clone, so this may be a sequencing read error. J is TRBJ2-7 and V is TRBV29-1; 7 bases align to TRBD1. Germline V gene data show CDR1 as SQVTM and CDR2 as ANQGSEA. The CDR3 consists of 13 residues. The CDR3 region has the DNA TGCAGCGCCCTGGACAGGAACTCCTACGAGCGGTACTTC. Its protein product is CSALDRNSYERYF.

This clonotype was picked up many times. This rearrangement joins TRBV5-4 to TRBJ2-5; a weak D match, TRBD2 (5 bases). CDR1 SGHNT and CDR2 YYREEE come from the germline V gene (reference sequence). The CDR3 is made up of 13 amino acids. V was cut by 4 bases and J by 3 bases, with 10 bases left in between. The DNA of the CDR3 is TGTGCCAGCAGCATCCCGCGGGAAGAGACCCAGTACTTC. It codes for CASSIPREETQYF.

This clonotype appeared a few times. The chain recombines TRBV5-6 with TRBJ2-7; TRBD2 agrees at 7 bases. Germline loops: CDR1 SGHDT, CDR2 YYEEEE. This CDR3 region has 13 residues. V shed 4 bases, J shed 5 bases, and the junction held 6 bases outside the gene matches. This CDR3 reads CASSPGGLDEQYF. For the CDR3, the DNA is TGTGCCAGCAGCCCGGGGGGTTTGGACGAGCAGTACTTC.